A few counts support the clone carrying this T cell receptor beta chain. Its antigen is still unknown. V dropped 3 bases and J dropped 5 bases, with 13 bases sitting between them. The CDR3 has 13 amino acids. Germline V lookup: CDR1 DFQATT, CDR2 SNEGSKA (reference sequence). Each CDR3 protein is one row after TCRdb ran MiXCR on the RT-PCR reads. The table lists hundreds of thousands of distinct CDR3 sequences, approximately 10% of them singletons, with approximately 10% in the top ten. The source of the sample is a study of response to subunit inactivated influenza vaccine. Study observations and caveats: The authors suggested that few new T cells are recruited per seasonal influenza vaccination.

This sequence originates from a man aged 50 to 60 who received an inactivated influenza vaccine. The specimen comprised PBMCs from blood, sampled on the day of vaccination. This sequence joins TRBV20-1 and TRBJ1-1, with D possibly matching TRBD1 (5 bases). As DNA, the CDR3 is TGCAGTGCTAGCCCGGCCCAGGGTACTGAAGCTTTCTTT. Translation gives CSASPAQGTEAFF.